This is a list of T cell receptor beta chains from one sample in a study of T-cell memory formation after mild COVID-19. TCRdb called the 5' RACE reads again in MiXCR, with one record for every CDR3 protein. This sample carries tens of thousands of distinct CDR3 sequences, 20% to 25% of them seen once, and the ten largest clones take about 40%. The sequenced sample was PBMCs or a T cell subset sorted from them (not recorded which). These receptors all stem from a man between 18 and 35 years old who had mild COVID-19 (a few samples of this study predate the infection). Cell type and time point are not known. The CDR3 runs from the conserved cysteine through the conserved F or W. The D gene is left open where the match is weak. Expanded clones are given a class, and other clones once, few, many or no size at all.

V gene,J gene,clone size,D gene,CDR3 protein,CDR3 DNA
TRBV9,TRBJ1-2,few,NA,CASSSGIYGYTF,TGTGCCAGCAGCTCCGGGATCTATGGCTACACCTTC
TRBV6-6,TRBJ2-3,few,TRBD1,CASSYFHRGGTDTQYF,TGTGCCAGCAGTTACTTTCACAGGGGGGGCACAGATACGCAGTATTTT
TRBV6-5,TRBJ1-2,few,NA,CASSFSALRYKNYGYTF,TGTGCCAGCAGTTTCTCGGCATTACGATATAAGAACTATGGCTACACCTTC
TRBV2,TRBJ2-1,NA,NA,CASREDSLQDNEQFF,TGTGCCAGCAGGGAGGACAGCCTACAAGACAATGAGCAGTTCTTC
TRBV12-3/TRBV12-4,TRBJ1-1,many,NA,CASSTTDTNTEAFF,TGTGCCAGCAGTACTACAGATACTAACACTGAAGCTTTCTTT
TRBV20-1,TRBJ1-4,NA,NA,CSVQTGLKEKLFF,TGCAGTGTACAAACAGGACTAAAAGAAAAACTGTTTTTT
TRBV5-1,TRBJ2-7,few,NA,CASSLESYEQYF,TGCGCCAGCAGCTTGGAATCCTACGAGCAGTACTTC
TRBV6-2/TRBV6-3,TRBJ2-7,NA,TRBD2,CASSLLAESYEQYF,TGTGCCAGCAGTTTACTAGCGGAATCCTACGAGCAGTACTTC
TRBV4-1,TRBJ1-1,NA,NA,CASSQTHRGDEAFF,TGCGCCAGCAGCCAAACACATAGGGGGGATGAAGCTTTCTTT
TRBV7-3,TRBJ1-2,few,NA,CASSPGGGDYGYTF,TGTGCCAGCAGCCCTGGCGGGGGAGACTATGGCTACACCTTC
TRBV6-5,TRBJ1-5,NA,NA,CASSYDPDYQPQHF,TGTGCCAGCAGTTATGATCCGGATTATCAGCCCCAGCATTTT
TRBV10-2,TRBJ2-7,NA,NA,CASSESPLGPFSYEQYF,TGCGCCAGCAGTGAGTCCCCACTGGGACCGTTTTCCTACGAGCAGTACTTC
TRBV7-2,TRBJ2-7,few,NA,CASSPIWNEQYF,TGTGCCAGCAGCCCAATTTGGAACGAGCAGTACTTC
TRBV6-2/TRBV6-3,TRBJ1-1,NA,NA,CASSFGRGNTEAFF,TGTGCCAGCAGTTTCGGACGGGGGAACACTGAAGCTTTCTTT
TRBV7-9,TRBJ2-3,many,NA,CASSLPHFPPGDTQYF,TGTGCCAGCAGCTTACCCCACTTCCCCCCGGGGGATACGCAGTATTTT
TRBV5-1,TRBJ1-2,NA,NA,CASPNGYTF,TGCGCCAGCCCTAATGGCTACACCTTC
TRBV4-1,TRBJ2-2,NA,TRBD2,CASSQDRGAGELFF,TGCGCCAGCAGCCAAGATCGGGGGGCCGGGGAGCTGTTTTTT
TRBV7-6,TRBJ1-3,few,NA,CASSLSGGRLSSGNTIYF,TGTGCCAGCAGCTTATCGGGTGGTAGACTAAGCTCTGGAAACACCATATATTTT
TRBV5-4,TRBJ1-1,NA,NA,CASSLDRDTMNTEAFF,TGTGCCAGCAGCTTGGACCGGGACACCATGAACACTGAAGCTTTCTTT
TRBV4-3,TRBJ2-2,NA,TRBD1,CASSRETGATGELFF,TGCGCCAGCAGCCGAGAGACAGGGGCCACCGGGGAGCTGTTTTTT